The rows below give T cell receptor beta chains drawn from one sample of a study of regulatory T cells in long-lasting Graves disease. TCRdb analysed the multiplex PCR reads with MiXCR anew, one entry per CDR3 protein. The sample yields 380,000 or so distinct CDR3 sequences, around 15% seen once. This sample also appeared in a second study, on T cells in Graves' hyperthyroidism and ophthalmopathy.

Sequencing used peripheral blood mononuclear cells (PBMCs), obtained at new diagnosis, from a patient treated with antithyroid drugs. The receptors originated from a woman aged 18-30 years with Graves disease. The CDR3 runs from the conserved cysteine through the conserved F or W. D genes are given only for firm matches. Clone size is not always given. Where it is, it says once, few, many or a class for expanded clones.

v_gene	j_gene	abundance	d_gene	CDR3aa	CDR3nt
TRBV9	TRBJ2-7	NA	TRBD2	CAIRAGTSDYEQYF	TGTGCCATCAGAGCCGGGACTAGTGACTACGAGCAGTACTTC
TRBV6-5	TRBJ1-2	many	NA	CASSYGDRRGRFYGYTF	TGTGCCAGCAGTTACGGTGACCGCCGGGGCCGTTTCTATGGCTACACCTTC
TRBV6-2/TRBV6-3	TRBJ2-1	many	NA	CASGTETINEQFF	TGTGCCAGCGGCACCGAGACTATCAATGAGCAGTTCTTC
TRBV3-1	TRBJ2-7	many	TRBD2	CASSLVAGEQYF	TGTGCCAGCAGTCTGGTAGCGGGGGAACAGTACTTC
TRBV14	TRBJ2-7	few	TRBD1	CASSRTGWLAGFEQYF	TGTGCCAGCAGCCGGACAGGCTGGCTCGCTGGTTTCGAGCAGTACTTC
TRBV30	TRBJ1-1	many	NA	CAWSGPGTEAFF	TGTGCCTGGTCAGGTCCCGGCACTGAAGCTTTCTTT
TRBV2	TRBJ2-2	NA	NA	CASSEVGELFF	TGTGCCAGCAGTGAAGTCGGGGAGCTGTTTTTT
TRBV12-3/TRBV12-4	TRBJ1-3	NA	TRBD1	CASSPGTGVGGNTIYF	TGTGCCAGCAGTCCCGGGACAGGGGTCGGTGGAAACACCATATATTTT
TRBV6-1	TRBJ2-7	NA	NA	CASAGRSSSYEQYF	TGTGCCAGCGCAGGGAGATCGAGCTCCTACGAGCAGTACTTC
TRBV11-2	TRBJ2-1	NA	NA	CASSSPFSAVGQFF	TGTGCCAGCAGCTCACCTTTCTCGGCAGTCGGGCAGTTCTTC
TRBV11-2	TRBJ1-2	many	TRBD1	CASSLDRAYGYTF	TGTGCCAGCAGTTTGGACAGGGCATATGGCTACACCTTC
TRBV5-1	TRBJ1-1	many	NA	CASSLFGRGDTEAFF	TGCGCCAGCAGCTTGTTCGGGCGCGGGGACACTGAAGCTTTCTTT
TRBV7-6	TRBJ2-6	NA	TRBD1	CASSLWDREYGANVLTF	TGTGCCAGCAGCTTATGGGACAGGGAATATGGGGCCAACGTCCTGACTTTC
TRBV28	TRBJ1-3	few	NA	CASSLTASGNTIYF	TGTGCCAGCAGTTTAACGGCATCTGGAAACACCATATATTTT
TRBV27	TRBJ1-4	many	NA	CASSWYRTDEKLFF	TGTGCCAGCAGTTGGTATCGGACAGATGAAAAACTGTTTTTT
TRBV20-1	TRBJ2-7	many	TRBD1	CSARTGSGGEQYF	TGCAGTGCACGGACAGGATCTGGAGGCGAGCAGTACTTC
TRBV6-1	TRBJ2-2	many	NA	CASSEVVVGAYPTGELFF	TGTGCCAGCAGTGAAGTTGTTGTGGGGGCCTACCCCACCGGGGAGCTGTTTTTT
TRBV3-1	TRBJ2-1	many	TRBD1	CASRDRGYYNEQFF	TGTGCCAGCCGGGACAGGGGATACTACAATGAGCAGTTCTTC
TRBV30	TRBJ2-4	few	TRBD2	CAWSPFQGGPKNIQYF	TGTGCCTGGAGTCCCTTCCAGGGAGGGCCCAAAAACATTCAGTACTTC
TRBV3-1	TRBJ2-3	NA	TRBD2	CASSPGTSGSGTDTQYF	TGTGCCAGCAGCCCCGGGACTAGCGGGAGCGGCACAGATACGCAGTATTTT
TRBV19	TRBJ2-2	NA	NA	CASSTRVRSTGELFF	TGTGCCAGTAGTACAAGGGTACGGAGCACCGGGGAGCTGTTTTTT
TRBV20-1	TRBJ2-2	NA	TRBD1	CSARDRGTGELFF	TGCAGTGCGAGGGACAGGGGCACCGGGGAGCTGTTTTTT
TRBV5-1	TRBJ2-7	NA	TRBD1	CASSFTGTGTYEQYF	TGCGCCAGCAGCTTTACCGGGACAGGGACCTACGAGCAGTACTTC
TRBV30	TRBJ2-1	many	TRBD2	CAWSVGRTSGMRSYNEQFF	TGTGCCTGGAGTGTAGGAAGGACTAGCGGGATGCGCTCCTACAATGAGCAGTTCTTC